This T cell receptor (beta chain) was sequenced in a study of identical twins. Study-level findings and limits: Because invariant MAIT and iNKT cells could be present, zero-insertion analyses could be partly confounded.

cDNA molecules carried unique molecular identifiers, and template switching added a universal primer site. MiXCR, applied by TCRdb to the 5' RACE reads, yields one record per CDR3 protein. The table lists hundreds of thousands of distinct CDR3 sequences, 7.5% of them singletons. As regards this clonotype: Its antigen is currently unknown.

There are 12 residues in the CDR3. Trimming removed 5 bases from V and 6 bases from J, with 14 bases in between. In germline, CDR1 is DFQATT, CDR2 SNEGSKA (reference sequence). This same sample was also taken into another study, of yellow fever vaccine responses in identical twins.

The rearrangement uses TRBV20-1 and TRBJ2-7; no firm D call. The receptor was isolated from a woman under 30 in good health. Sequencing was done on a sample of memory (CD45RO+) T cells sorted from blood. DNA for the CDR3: TGCAGTGCTTTAGGCACAGCGCCCGAGCAGTACTTC. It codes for CSALGTAPEQYF.